This T cell receptor (beta chain) was captured in a study of T cells in Graves' hyperthyroidism and ophthalmopathy. RNA transcripts gave rise to amplified TCR beta CDR3 regions. HTBI primers drove first-round RT-PCR of the TCR CDR3. TCRdb recomputed calls from the multiplex PCR reads with MiXCR, one row per CDR3 protein. The sample contains roughly 580,000 distinct CDR3 sequences, approximately 13% of which appear only once. The study, taken as a whole, reports: Blood shared most expanded thyroid clonotypes above 0.001.

Ten or more counts support this clonotype. Its antigen is unidentified. Those patients with uncontrolled infection, other autoimmune disease, pregnancy or lactation were excluded. Thyroid ultrasound and orbital computed tomography, with clinical symptoms and serum thyroxine and TRAb, informed diagnoses. The sequencing input was blood. The TCR originated in a woman aged 25 to 39 with Graves' hyperthyroidism that later progressed to Graves' ophthalmopathy.

CDR3 sequence reads: CASSQWDRYNEQFF. The CDR3 DNA reads TGCGCCAGCAGCCAATGGGACAGGTACAATGAGCAGTTCTTC. The chain recombines TRBV4-3 with TRBJ2-1, with 8 bases matching TRBD1. The CDR3 totals 14 residues. CDR1 LGHNA and CDR2 YSLEER come from the germline V gene. J was trimmed by 4 bases and V by 2 bases; bases with no gene match: 1.